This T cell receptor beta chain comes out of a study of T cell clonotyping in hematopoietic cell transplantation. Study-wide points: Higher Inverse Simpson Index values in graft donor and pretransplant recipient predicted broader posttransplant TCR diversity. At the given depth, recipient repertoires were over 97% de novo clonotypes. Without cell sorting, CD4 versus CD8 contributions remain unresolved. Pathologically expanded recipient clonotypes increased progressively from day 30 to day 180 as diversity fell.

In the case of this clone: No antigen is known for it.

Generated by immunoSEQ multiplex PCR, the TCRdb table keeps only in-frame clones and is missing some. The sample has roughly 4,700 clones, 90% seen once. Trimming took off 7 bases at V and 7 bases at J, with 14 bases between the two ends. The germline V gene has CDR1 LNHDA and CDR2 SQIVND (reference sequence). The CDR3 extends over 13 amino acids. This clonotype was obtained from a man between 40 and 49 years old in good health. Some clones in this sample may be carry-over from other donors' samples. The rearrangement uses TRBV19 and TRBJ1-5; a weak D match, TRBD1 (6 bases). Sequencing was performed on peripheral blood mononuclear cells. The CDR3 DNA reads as TGTGCCAGTACCCTAAATCAGGGGCAGCCCCAGCATTTT. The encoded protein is CASTLNQGQPQHF.